A single sample gave rise to the 21 T cell receptor beta chains below, sequenced in a study of OX40 agonist ivuxolimab in advanced cancers. The data were produced by immunoSEQ multiplex PCR, yet TCRdb's version contains in-frame clones alone and is incomplete. The sample has about 56,000 clones; more than 80% are singletons. The sample in question was CD4+ or CD8+ T cells sorted from blood, obtained in a trial of the OX40 agonist ivuxolimab. The receptors here all came from an adult with an advanced solid tumor such as melanoma, head and neck, liver or kidney cancer.

The chain joins TRBV7-2 to TRBJ2-5; a possible D gene is TRBD2 (7 bases). The CDR3 sequence is 15 residues long. Germline V gives CDR1 SGHTA, CDR2 FQGNSA. Deletions cut 2 bases from V and 4 bases from J, with 14 bases between. The CDR3 here is CASSLNTGGRETQYF. In DNA, the CDR3 is TGTGCCAGCAGCTTAAACACGGGGGGCCGAGAGACCCAGTACTTC.

This clone came up a few times. The chain carries TRBV28 and TRBJ1-4, with a possible D match to TRBD1 (6 bases). Germline CDR1 reads MDHEN; CDR2 reads SYDVKM. This CDR3 has 16 residues. Trimming took 3 bases from V and 4 from J, leaving 15 bases between them. The CDR3 spells CASSFAGGRGNEKLFF. Here the CDR3 DNA reads TGTGCCAGCAGTTTTGCGGGGGGCCGCGGTAATGAAAAACTGTTTTTT.

The rearrangement joins TRBV2 to TRBJ1-1, with D maybe TRBD1 (5 bases). Trimming left V 6 bases short and J 4 bases short, with 12 bases between. The CDR3 runs to 13 residues. Germline CDR1 SNHLY, CDR2 FYNNEI. CDR3 DNA: TGTGCCAGCAGCGGGACCGTGGGCACTGAAGCTTTCTTT. Protein sequence: CASSGTVGTEAFF.

The chain couples TRBV19 to TRBJ1-6, with TRBD1 matching 9 bases. CDR3 length equals 17 residues. Trimming at V came to 3 bases and at J to 9 bases, leaving 12 bases not matched to a gene. Germline V gene sequence: CDR1 LNHDA, CDR2 SQIVND (reference sequence). CDR3 loop: CASSIPLRDRVTSPLHF. As DNA, the CDR3 is TGTGCCAGTAGTATTCCGCTCCGGGACAGGGTAACTTCACCCCTCCACTTT.

This clone has only one observation. The chain employs TRBV18 and TRBJ1-1, with D unclear. CDR3 size: 12 residues. Trimming cost V 2 bases and J 6 bases, with 7 bases left between them. Germline V lookup: CDR1 KGHSH, CDR2 LQKENI. The CDR3 nucleotides read TGTGCCAGCTCACCAAGGGAGTCTGAAGCTTTCTTT. Its protein product is CASSPRESEAFF.

This chain links TRBV19 with TRBJ1-2; 11 nucleotides agree with TRBD1. The CDR3 runs 15 residues. The germline V gene has CDR1 LNHDA and CDR2 SQIVND (reference sequence). V lost 10 bases, J lost 6 bases, and 13 bases stayed unmatched. CDR3 DNA: TGTGCCACCAGGACCGGACAGGGGGCGCACAATGGCTACACCTTC. Protein sequence: CATRTGQGAHNGYTF.

This clone was found a few times. In the same sample, other DNA sequences code for this CDR3. The chain links TRBV28 to TRBJ1-2; tentative D call: TRBD1 (6 bases). This CDR3 comprises 13 residues. The germline V gene has CDR1 MDHEN and CDR2 SYDVKM. V gave up 7 bases and J gave up 1 base, with 10 bases separating them. Written as DNA, the CDR3 is TGTGCCAGCAAGGAGGGGGGTAACTATGGCTACACCTTC. It encodes CASKEGGNYGYTF.

The count of this clone is one. The chain has TRBV5-6 and TRBJ2-7; TRBD1 is a possible D gene (5 bases). The V gene lost 4 bases and the J gene lost 2 bases, with 10 bases spanning the gap. Germline lookup yields CDR1 SGHDT and CDR2 YYEEEE. This CDR3 spans 13 amino acids. The chain's CDR3 is CASSHDSPYEQYF. CDR3 bases: TGTGCCAGCAGCCACGACAGTCCCTACGAGCAGTACTTC.

V and J are TRBV4-1 and TRBJ1-2; TRBD1 matches at 12 bases. CDR1 and CDR2 (germline): MGHRA, YSYEKL. After removal of 1 base from V and 5 bases from J, the junction contained 8 bases not matched to a gene. The CDR3 is 17 amino acids. The CDR3 nucleotides are TGCGCCAGCAGCCAAGCGGGACAGGGGGCCAGTTTATATGGCTACACCTTC. Translation gives CASSQAGQGASLYGYTF.

This clone was observed a single time. The chain is built from TRBV6-5 and TRBJ1-2; no firm D call. The CDR3 contains 14 residues. V dropped 0 bases and J dropped 4 bases, with 9 bases sitting between them. Germline CDR1 is MNHEY and CDR2 is SVGAGI. CDR3 protein: CASSYSSAGYGYTF. CDR3 bases: TGTGCCAGCAGTTACTCGAGTGCTGGCTATGGCTACACCTTC.

This sequence joins TRBV6-5 and TRBJ2-7, with TRBD1 identical over 7 bases. The germline V gene has CDR1 MNHEY and CDR2 SVGAGI. Germline trimming cut 6 bases from V and 1 base from J; bases unmatched to any gene: 9. The CDR3 extends over 15 amino acids. The CDR3 DNA follows: TGTGCCAGCAGCCGCGACAGGGTCCTTTCCTACGAGCAGTACTTC. It encodes CASSRDRVLSYEQYF.

The rearrangement uses TRBV29-1 and TRBJ1-2; TRBD1 matches 7 bases. The CDR3 runs to 11 residues. The ends lost 3 bases at V and 13 bases at J; junction bases unmatched: 8. The germline V gene encodes CDR1 SQVTM and CDR2 ANQGSEA. The DNA of the CDR3 is TGCAGCGTTGAGACAGGGAATTCGTTCACCTTC. Translating gives CSVETGNSFTF.

The J gene is TRBJ1-5, the V gene TRBV28; TRBD1 matches at 7 bases. The trim removed 5 bases at V and 2 bases at J, leaving 3 bases unmatched. Germline CDR1 and CDR2: MDHEN and SYDVKM. This CDR3 has 14 residues. The CDR3 nucleotides read TGTGCCAGCAGTGAAGGACAGGGCAATCAGCCCCAGCATTTT. It encodes CASSEGQGNQPQHF.

The chain combines TRBV30 with TRBJ1-1, with D unresolved. The V gene's germline CDR1 is GTSNPN and CDR2 SVGIG (reference sequence). V lost 2 bases and J lost 7, with 14 bases in between. The CDR3 is 13 residues long. In DNA form, the CDR3 reads TGTGCCTGGAGTAGGCCCCCAGCACGTGAAGCTTTCTTT. Translated: CAWSRPPAREAFF. The full variable domain, in which reference TRBV30 and TRBJ1-1 provide the parts outside the CDR3, is SQTIHQWPATLVQPVGSPLSLECTVEGTSNPNLYWYRQAAGRGLQLLFYSVGIGQISSEVPQNLSASRPQDRQFILSSKKLLLSDSGFYLCAWSRPPAREAFFGQGTRLTVV.

A single count supports this clone. The rearrangement uses TRBV6-1 and TRBJ2-3, with 14 bases that match TRBD2. Germline V lookup: CDR1 MNHNS, CDR2 SASEGT. The CDR3 is 19 residues long. J gave up 4 bases and V 4 bases, and 13 bases lay outside the gene matches. In DNA, the CDR3 is TGTGCCAGCAGTGGCCCCGGGACTAGCGGGAGCTCTGGCGCAGATACGCAGTATTTT. As protein: CASSGPGTSGSSGADTQYF.

This chain uses TRBV9 with TRBJ2-1, with 7 bases identical to TRBD2. Germline CDR1 SGDLS, CDR2 YYNGEE. There are 14 residues in the CDR3. Trimming took 0 bases from V and 7 from J; bases not matched to a gene: 4. The CDR3 loop is CASSVAGGGNEQFF. CDR3 coding DNA: TGTGCCAGCAGCGTAGCGGGAGGAGGGAATGAGCAGTTCTTC.

The chain uses TRBV9 and TRBJ2-3, with D possibly called TRBD1 or TRBD2 (6 bases each). This CDR3 region has 16 residues. The V gene lost 4 bases and the J gene lost 1 base, with 16 bases spanning the gap. Germline CDR1 is SGDLS and CDR2 is YYNGEE. CDR3 amino acids: CASSLQRGAGTDTQYF. The CDR3 nucleotides are TGTGCCAGCAGCCTGCAAAGGGGGGCTGGCACAGATACGCAGTATTTT. Full variable domain (outside the CDR3, taken from reference TRBV9 and TRBJ2-3): DSGVTQTPKHLITATGQRVTLRCSPRSGDLSVYWYQQSLDQGLQFLIQYYNGEERAKGNILERFSAQQFPDLHSELNLSSLELGDSALYFCASSLQRGAGTDTQYFGPGTRLTVL.

V usage is TRBV5-1 and J usage is TRBJ1-1, with D perhaps TRBD1 (6 bases). The CDR3 length is 14 residues. Trimming left V 4 bases short and J 0 bases short, with 10 bases between. Looked up from germline, CDR1 is SGHRS and CDR2 is YFSETQ. In DNA, the CDR3 is TGCGCCAGCAGCAAGGACAGTTTGAACACTGAAGCTTTCTTT. This encodes CASSKDSLNTEAFF.

The gene calls are TRBV30 and TRBJ1-1; TRBD1 matches at 7 bases. CDR3 size: 13 residues. J was trimmed by 2 bases and V by 4 bases; bases with no gene match: 4. CDR1 is GTSNPN, CDR2 SVGIG, per germline (reference sequence). CDR3 sequence reads: CAWKKGANTEAFF. In DNA form, the CDR3 reads TGTGCCTGGAAGAAGGGGGCCAACACTGAAGCTTTCTTT.

The V gene is TRBV7-9, the J gene TRBJ1-6; the D is unclear. The CDR3 is 14 amino acids. Germline lookup yields CDR1 SEHNR and CDR2 FQNEAQ (reference sequence). V lost 1 base and J 7 bases, leaving 8 bases between the germline ends. CDR3 sequence reads: CASSLDSSNSPLHF. The CDR3 bases are TGTGCCAGCAGCTTAGACAGCTCAAATTCACCCCTCCACTTT.

This CDR3 reads CASSSTDNEQFF. The CDR3 bases are TGTGCCAGCTCATCCACTGACAATGAGCAGTTCTTC. The chain recombines TRBV18 with TRBJ2-1, with D uncertain. V lost 5 bases and J 5 bases, leaving 7 bases between the germline ends. The CDR3 is made up of 12 amino acids. CDR1 and CDR2 from the germline V gene are KGHSH and LQKENI.